This T cell receptor (beta chain) was found in a study of blood T cell repertoires in COVID-19. Across the whole study: The United States, Italy and Spain were the sources of the acute and convalescent COVID-19 samples. Sample material is recorded as cDNA or gDNA derived from T cells, B-cell-depleted T cells, or PBMCs.

This CDR3 region has 12 residues. The germline V gene encodes CDR1 SQVTM and CDR2 ANQGSEA. The V and J ends lost 7 bases and 3 bases, in that order; junction bases with no gene match: 6. Per the original data handling: Amplification of reference gene primers was used by the study to estimate nucleated cell counts. TCRdb keeps only in-frame clones here, not all; method: immunoSEQ multiplex PCR. Clonal size and the V and J genes are those of that table, whereas D and trimming came from the DNA. The data hold roughly 90,000 clones, with 80% observed a single time. This sequence originates from a woman aged 70 to 79 with acute or convalescent COVID-19. Material: peripheral blood. The J gene is TRBJ2-7, the V gene TRBV29-1, with 7 bases identical to TRBD1. The CDR3 sequence is CSARDSFYEQYF. CDR3 DNA: TGCAGCGCAAGGGACAGTTTCTACGAGCAGTACTTC.